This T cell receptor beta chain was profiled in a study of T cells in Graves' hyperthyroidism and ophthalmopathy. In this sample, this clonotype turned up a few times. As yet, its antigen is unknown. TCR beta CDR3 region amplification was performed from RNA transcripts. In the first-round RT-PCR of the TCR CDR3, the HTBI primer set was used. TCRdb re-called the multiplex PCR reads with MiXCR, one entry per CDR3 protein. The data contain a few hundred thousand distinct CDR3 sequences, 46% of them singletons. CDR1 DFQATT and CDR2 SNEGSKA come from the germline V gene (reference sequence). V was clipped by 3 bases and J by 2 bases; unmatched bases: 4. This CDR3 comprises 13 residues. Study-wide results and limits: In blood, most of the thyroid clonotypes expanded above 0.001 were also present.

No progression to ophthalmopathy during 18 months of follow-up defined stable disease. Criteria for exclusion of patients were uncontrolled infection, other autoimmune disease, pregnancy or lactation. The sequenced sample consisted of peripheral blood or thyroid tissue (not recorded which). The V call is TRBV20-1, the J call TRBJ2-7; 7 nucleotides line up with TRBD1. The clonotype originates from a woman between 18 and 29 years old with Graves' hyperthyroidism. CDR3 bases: TGCAGTGCTAGCGAGGGACAGCCCTACGAGCAGTACTTC. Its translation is CSASEGQPYEQYF.